The T cell receptor (beta chain) under discussion was sequenced for a study of OX40 agonist ivuxolimab in advanced cancers. The CDR3 spans 15 residues. Germline V gene sequence: CDR1 LNHDA, CDR2 SQIVND (reference sequence). V was clipped by 7 bases and J by 2 bases, with 15 bases between them. The data were produced by immunoSEQ multiplex PCR, yet TCRdb's version contains in-frame clones alone and is incomplete. The table lists tens of thousands of clones, about 80% of them singletons, with 0.55% to 0.8% in the top ten. Study-wide results and limits: Dose levels from 0.1 to 3.0 mg/kg saw CD4+ and CD8+ blood T cells expand clonally by week 6. The average count of expanded clones was higher among CD8+ T cells than among CD4+.

Regarding this clone: What it binds is unknown.

The V and J genes are TRBV19 and TRBJ1-3; perhaps TRBD1 as D (5 bases). The TCR was taken from an adult with an advanced solid tumor such as melanoma, head and neck, liver or kidney cancer. This sample comprised CD4+ or CD8+ T cells sorted from blood, obtained in a trial of the OX40 agonist ivuxolimab. The CDR3 nucleotides are TGTGCCAGTACCAGAATACCAGGGCCTGGAAACACCATATATTTT. The encoded protein is CASTRIPGPGNTIYF.